The T cell receptor beta chain described here comes from a study of blood T cell repertoires in COVID-19. The table came from immunoSEQ multiplex PCR; TCRdb's copy has only in-frame clones and leaves some out. The sample records 130,000 to 150,000 clones, roughly nine tenths being singletons. CDR1 LGHNA and CDR2 YSLEER come from the germline V gene. The CDR3 runs 15 residues. V lost 0 bases, J lost 6 bases, and 14 bases lay in between. The chain links TRBV4-3 to TRBJ1-2, with D perhaps TRBD1 (5 bases). The sequencing sample was made of PBMCs or T cells enriched from blood (not recorded which). The origin of this receptor is a middle-aged woman who had been exposed to COVID-19. The CDR3 sequence is CASSQDLEGFHGYTF. The CDR3 DNA is TGCGCCAGCAGCCAAGACCTGGAGGGGTTCCATGGCTACACCTTC.